This record covers a single T cell receptor (beta chain). Its specificity is not known. This specimen comes from a study of Tregs in tolerant kidney transplant recipients. Findings and caveats of the study: Expanding Tregs on activated donor B cells appeared to best identify donor-specific TCRbeta clones. Biological reproducibility was not directly addressed, but technical replication error appeared minimal.

CD4+CD25+CD127- Tregs, CD4+CD25- non-Tregs, CD4 and CD8 cells were sorted. Before regulatory T cell sorting, thawed PBMCs rested overnight at 37°C in about 200 IU/ml IL-2. Assay used: immunoSEQ multiplex PCR; TCRdb lists only in-frame clones, some missing. The sample consists of 35,000 to 55,000 clones, 91% of them appearing once. The specimen was Tregs from blood. The receptor comes from a human donor in good health.

CDR3 sequence reads: CASSLFGLAGNSYEQYF. DNA of the CDR3: TGTGCCAGCAGCTTATTCGGACTAGCGGGAAATTCGTACGAGCAGTACTTC. The chain combines TRBV7-9 with TRBJ2-5, with 12 bases fitting TRBD2. The J call may be incorrect, as the DNA end agrees better with TRBJ2-7. Germline CDR1 is SEHNR and CDR2 is FQNEAQ (reference sequence). The CDR3 covers 17 residues.